This T cell receptor beta chain was recorded in a study of breast tumors, draining lymph nodes, adjacent tissues. Study results and limitations: Luminal-like breast cancer showed significantly higher tumor–nontumor repertoire similarity than basal-like.

Axillary draining lymph nodes of breast cancer patients supplied the node samples. The CDR3 runs to 13 residues. V lost 3 bases to trimming and J lost 1 base, with 3 bases between them. The germline V gene has CDR1 SGHNT and CDR2 YENEEA. At least ten counts were recorded for this clonotype. The antigen remains undetermined. TCRdb called the multiplex PCR reads again in MiXCR, with one record for every CDR3 protein. The top ten hold under 1.2% of the sample, which has more than 250,000 distinct CDR3 sequences, 30% seen once. The source is a female donor with breast cancer. Some clones in this sample may be carry-over from other donors' samples. The sequenced material came from axillary lymph node tissue. J is TRBJ2-2 and V is TRBV11-3; D is ambiguous. CDR3 nucleotides: TGTGCCAGCAGCTTGAAGAACACCGGGGAGCTGTTTTTT. This gives the protein CASSLKNTGELFF.